A single sample gave rise to the 4 T cell receptor beta chains below, sequenced in a study of CD8 T cells in Susac syndrome. With random hexamers, reverse transcription was performed on about 0.5 to 1 ug of RNA. TCRdb reprocessed the immunoSEQ multiplex PCR reads via MiXCR and lists one record per CDR3 protein. Here the sample spans 95,000 to 150,000 distinct CDR3 sequences, around 95% being singletons. Sequences were obtained from CD8+ T cells from PBMCs. These receptors came from a human donor with Susac syndrome.

The J gene is TRBJ1-5, the V gene TRBV20-1, with D unresolved. The V and J ends lost 1 base and 0 bases respectively, with 13 bases between them. Germline V lookup: CDR1 DFQATT, CDR2 SNEGSKA (reference sequence). The CDR3 consists of 16 residues. This chain's CDR3 is CSARAGVWASNQPQHF. The CDR3 DNA follows: TGCAGTGCTAGAGCGGGAGTGTGGGCTAGCAATCAGCCCCAGCATTTT.

V is TRBV28 and J is TRBJ1-2; a possible D gene is TRBD1 (6 bases). Germline V lookup: CDR1 MDHEN, CDR2 SYDVKM. The germline V and J ends were trimmed by 1 base and 8 bases, with 11 bases remaining between them. The CDR3 has 13 amino acids. The CDR3 here is CASSLLQGMGYTF. The CDR3 region has the DNA TGTGCCAGCAGTTTATTACAGGGTATGGGCTACACCTTC.

The CDR3 DNA sequence: TGTGCCAGCCAGACGAGAACTAGCACAGATACGCAGTATTTT. Its translation is CASQTRTSTDTQYF. V usage is TRBV6-6 and J usage is TRBJ2-3; D is undetermined. With 8 bases removed from V and 0 bases from J, the gap between germline ends came to 12 bases. The CDR3 is made up of 14 amino acids. Per the germline V gene, CDR1 is MNHNY and CDR2 is SVGAGI (reference sequence).

The chain couples TRBV28 to TRBJ1-2; TRBD1 agrees at 7 bases. The CDR3 consists of 15 residues. J lost 4 bases, V lost 5 bases, and 10 bases had no gene match. Germline V lookup: CDR1 MDHEN, CDR2 SYDVKM. The CDR3 sequence: CASSLTGAEIYGYTF. Here the CDR3 DNA reads TGTGCCAGCAGTCTAACAGGGGCCGAAATCTATGGCTACACCTTC.